What follows are 10 T cell receptor beta chains derived from one specimen sequenced in a study of blood T cell repertoires in COVID-19. Sequenced by immunoSEQ multiplex PCR; TCRdb stores in-frame clones only, minus some. The sample has 250,000 to 300,000 clones, roughly 85% seen once. Material: peripheral blood. Receptors originate from a man in his fifties with active or convalescent COVID-19.

The V gene is TRBV28, the J gene TRBJ1-5; 7 positions match TRBD1. The germline V gene encodes CDR1 MDHEN and CDR2 SYDVKM. The junction had 4 bases not matched to a gene; V was cut back by 3 bases and J by 2 bases. This CDR3 contains 15 residues. CDR3 loop: CASSLIGGGNQPQHF. For the CDR3, the DNA is TGTGCCAGCAGTTTGATAGGGGGCGGCAATCAGCCCCAGCATTTT.

The chain recombines TRBV4-2 with TRBJ2-1; D is possibly TRBD2 (5 bases). Trimming stripped 0 bases from V and 0 bases from J, with 12 bases between. Germline V gene data show CDR1 as LGHNA and CDR2 as YNFKEQ. The CDR3 is made up of 17 amino acids. In nucleotides, the CDR3 is TGTGCCAGCAGCCAAGATCGGTTGCGGGCCTCCTACAATGAGCAGTTCTTC. It yields the protein CASSQDRLRASYNEQFF.

The J gene is TRBJ2-2, the V gene TRBV24-1; D is ambiguous. The germline CDR1 and CDR2 sequences are KGHDR and SFDVKD. The V end was cut by 3 bases, the J end by 1 base, with 11 bases between. CDR3 length: 16 amino acids. The CDR3 here is CATSDGGRGNTGELFF. CDR3 coding DNA: TGTGCCACCAGTGATGGCGGCCGAGGGAACACCGGGGAGCTGTTTTTT.

The chain employs TRBV3-1 (or the pseudogene TRBV3-2) and TRBJ1-5; D is uncertain. CDR3 length equals 16 residues. CDR1 and CDR2 (germline): LGHDT, YNNKEL (reference sequence). The ends were cut back, 2 bases at V and 0 bases at J, with 11 bases in the middle. The CDR3 DNA sequence: TGTGCCAGCAGCCAAAACCCCATCGGTAGCAATCAGCCCCAGCATTTT. This codes for CASSQNPIGSNQPQHF.

The V call is TRBV28, the J call TRBJ2-2; no clear D gene. CDR1 and CDR2 (germline): MDHEN, SYDVKM. The V and J ends lost 2 bases and 8 bases respectively, with 12 bases between them. The CDR3 loop spans 14 amino acids. CDR3 region: CASSLMLDSGELFF. The CDR3 region has the DNA TGTGCCAGCAGTTTAATGCTAGACTCGGGGGAGCTGTTTTTT.

V gene TRBV28 combines with J gene TRBJ1-6, with 8 positions matching TRBD1. J lost 9 bases, V lost 3 bases, and 4 bases had no gene match. CDR1 and CDR2 from the germline V gene are MDHEN and SYDVKM. The CDR3 totals 14 residues. In DNA form, the CDR3 reads TGTGCCAGCAGTTTGGACAGGGCGATTTCACCCCTCCACTTT. It is translated as CASSLDRAISPLHF.

J is TRBJ2-2 and V is TRBV5-1; TRBD1 aligns across 10 bases. Germline lookup yields CDR1 SGHRS and CDR2 YFSETQ. Unmatched junction bases numbered 6, after V lost 1 base and J lost 3 bases. The CDR3 has 17 amino acids. As DNA, the CDR3 is TGCGCCAGCAGCTTGAAACCGGGACAGGGGCACACCGGGGAGCTGTTTTTT. Protein sequence: CASSLKPGQGHTGELFF.

This clone was counted only a few times. This chain uses TRBV16 with TRBJ1-3; D gene unclear. Germline lookup yields CDR1 KGHSY and CDR2 FQNENV. V was cut by 1 base and J by 0 bases, with 4 bases left in between. This CDR3 has 14 amino acids. The CDR3 coding sequence is TGTGCCAGCAGCCAATATAACTCTGGAAACACCATATATTTT. This sequence encodes CASSQYNSGNTIYF.

The genes are TRBV5-4 and TRBJ2-1, with 9 bases fitting TRBD2. Trimming cost V 0 bases and J 8 bases; bases outside gene matches: 9. The CDR3 length is 16 residues. Germline V gene sequence: CDR1 SGHNT, CDR2 YYREEE (reference sequence). CDR3 sequence reads: CASSLDASGTIHEQFF. The CDR3 DNA is TGTGCCAGCAGCTTGGATGCTAGCGGGACCATCCATGAGCAGTTCTTC.

The rearrangement joins TRBV4-1 to TRBJ1-6; unclear D gene. The CDR3 runs to 14 residues. The germline gives CDR1 MGHRA, CDR2 YSYEKL. The ends were cut back, 3 bases at V and 5 bases at J, with 8 bases in the middle. DNA for the CDR3: TGCGCCAGCAGCCACCCTCTTAATAATTCACCCCTCCACTTT. It specifies CASSHPLNNSPLHF.